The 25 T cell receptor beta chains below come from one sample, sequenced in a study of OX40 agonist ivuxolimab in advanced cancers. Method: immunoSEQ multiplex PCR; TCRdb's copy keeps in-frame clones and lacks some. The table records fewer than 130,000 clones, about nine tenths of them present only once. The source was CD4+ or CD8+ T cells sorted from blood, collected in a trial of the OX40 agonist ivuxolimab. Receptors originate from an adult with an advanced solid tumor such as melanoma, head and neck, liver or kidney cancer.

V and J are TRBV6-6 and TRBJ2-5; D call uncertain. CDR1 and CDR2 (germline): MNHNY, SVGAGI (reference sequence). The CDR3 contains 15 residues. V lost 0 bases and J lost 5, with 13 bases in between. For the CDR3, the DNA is TGTGCCAGCAGTTACTCGATATCGACGAGGGAGACCCAGTACTTC. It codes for CASSYSISTRETQYF.

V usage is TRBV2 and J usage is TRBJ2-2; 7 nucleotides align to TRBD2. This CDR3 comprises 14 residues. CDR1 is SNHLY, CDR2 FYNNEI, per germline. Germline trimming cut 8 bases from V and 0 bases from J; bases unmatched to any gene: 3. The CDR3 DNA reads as TGTGCCAGCCTAAGCGGGACGAACACCGGGGAGCTGTTTTTT. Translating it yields CASLSGTNTGELFF.

The CDR3 loop is CASRLGPVNSPLHF. CDR3 nucleotide sequence: TGTGCCAGCAGACTTGGACCGGTAAATTCACCCCTCCACTTT. This chain connects TRBV4-2 to TRBJ1-6, with no clear D. V gave up 6 bases and J gave up 7 bases, with 13 bases separating them. CDR3 length: 14 amino acids. CDR1 is LGHNA and CDR2 is YNFKEQ in the germline V gene.

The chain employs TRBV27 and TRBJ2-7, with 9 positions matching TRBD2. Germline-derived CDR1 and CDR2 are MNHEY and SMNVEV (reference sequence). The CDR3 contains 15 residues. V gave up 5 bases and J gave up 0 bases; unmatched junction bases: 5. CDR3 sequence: CASSPLAGSSYEQYF. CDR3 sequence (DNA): TGTGCCAGCAGTCCCCTAGCGGGGAGCTCCTACGAGCAGTACTTC.

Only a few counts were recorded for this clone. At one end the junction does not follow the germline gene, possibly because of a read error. This CDR3 is CAASRDLGTTDTQYF. The CDR3 DNA sequence: TGTGCCGCCAGCAGAGACCTTGGGACCACAGATACGCAGTATTTT. The J gene is TRBJ2-3, the V gene TRBV15; either TRBD1 or TRBD2 may fit D (5 bases each). This CDR3 contains 15 residues. Germline V gene sequence: CDR1 LNHNV, CDR2 YYDKDF (reference sequence).

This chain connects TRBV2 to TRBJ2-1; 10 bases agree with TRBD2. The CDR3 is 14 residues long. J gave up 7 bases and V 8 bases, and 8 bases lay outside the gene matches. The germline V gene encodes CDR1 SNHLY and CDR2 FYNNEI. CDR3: CASGVASGRNEQFF. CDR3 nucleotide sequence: TGTGCCAGCGGGGTGGCTAGCGGGAGAAATGAGCAGTTCTTC.

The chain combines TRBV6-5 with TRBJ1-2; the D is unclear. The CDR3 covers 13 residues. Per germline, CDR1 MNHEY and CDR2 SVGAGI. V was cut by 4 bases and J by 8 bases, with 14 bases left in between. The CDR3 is CASSSTGVRGYTF. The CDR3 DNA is TGTGCCAGCAGTTCCACGGGCGTTCGAGGCTACACCTTC.

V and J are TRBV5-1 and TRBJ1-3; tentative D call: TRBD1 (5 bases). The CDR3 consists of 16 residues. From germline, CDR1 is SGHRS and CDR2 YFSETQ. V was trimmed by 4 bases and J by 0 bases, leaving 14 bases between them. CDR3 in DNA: TGCGCCAGCAGCGGGGGGACGTCGGGCTCTGGAAACACCATATATTTT. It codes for CASSGGTSGSGNTIYF.

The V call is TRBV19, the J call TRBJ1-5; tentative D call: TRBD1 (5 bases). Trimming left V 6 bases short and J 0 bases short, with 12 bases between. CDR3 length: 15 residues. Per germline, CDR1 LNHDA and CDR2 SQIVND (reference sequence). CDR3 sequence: CASSDSGGSNQPQHF. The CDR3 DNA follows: TGTGCCAGTAGCGATTCGGGGGGTAGCAATCAGCCCCAGCATTTT.

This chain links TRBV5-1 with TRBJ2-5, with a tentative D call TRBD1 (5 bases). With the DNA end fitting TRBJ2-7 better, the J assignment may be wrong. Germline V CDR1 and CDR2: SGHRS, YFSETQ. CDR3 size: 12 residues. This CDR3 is CASSIDSYEQYF. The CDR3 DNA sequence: TGCGCCAGCAGCATAGACAGCTACGAGCAGTACTTC.

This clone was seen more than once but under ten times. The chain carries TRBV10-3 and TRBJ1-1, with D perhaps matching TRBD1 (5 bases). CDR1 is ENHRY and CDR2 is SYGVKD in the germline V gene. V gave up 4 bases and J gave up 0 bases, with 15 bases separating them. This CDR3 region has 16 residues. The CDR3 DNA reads TGTGCCATCAGTGGGGGTTTCGCGACAGTGAACACTGAAGCTTTCTTT. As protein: CAISGGFATVNTEAFF.

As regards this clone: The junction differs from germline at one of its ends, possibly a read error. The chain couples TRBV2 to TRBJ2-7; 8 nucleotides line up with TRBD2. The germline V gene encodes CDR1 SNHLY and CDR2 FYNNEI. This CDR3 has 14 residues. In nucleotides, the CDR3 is TGTGCCAACAGTGAAGGAGCGGGAGTAAGCGAGCAGTACTTC. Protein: CANSEGAGVSEQYF.

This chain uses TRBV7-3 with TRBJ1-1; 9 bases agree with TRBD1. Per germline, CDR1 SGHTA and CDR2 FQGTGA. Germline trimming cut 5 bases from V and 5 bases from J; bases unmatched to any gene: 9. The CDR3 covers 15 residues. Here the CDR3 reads CASSVQQGAGTEAFF. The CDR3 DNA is TGTGCCAGCAGCGTCCAACAGGGGGCAGGGACTGAAGCTTTCTTT.

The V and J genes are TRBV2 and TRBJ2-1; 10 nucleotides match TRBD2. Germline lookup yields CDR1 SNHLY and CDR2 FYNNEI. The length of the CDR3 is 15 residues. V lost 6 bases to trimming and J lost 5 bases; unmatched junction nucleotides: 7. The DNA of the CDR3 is TGTGCCAGCAGGCTCGGACTAGCGGAGAACAATGAGCAGTTCTTC. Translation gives CASRLGLAENNEQFF.

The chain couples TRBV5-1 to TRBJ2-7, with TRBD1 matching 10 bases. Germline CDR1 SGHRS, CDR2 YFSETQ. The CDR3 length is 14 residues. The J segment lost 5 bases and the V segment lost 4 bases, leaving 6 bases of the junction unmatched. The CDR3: CASSRDRGGNEQYF. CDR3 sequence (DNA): TGCGCCAGCAGCCGGGACAGGGGCGGCAACGAGCAGTACTTC.

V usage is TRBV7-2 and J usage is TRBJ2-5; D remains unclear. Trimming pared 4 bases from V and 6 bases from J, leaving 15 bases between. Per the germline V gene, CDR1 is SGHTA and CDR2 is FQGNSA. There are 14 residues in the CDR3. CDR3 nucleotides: TGTGCCAGCAGCTCCAGGAGTGGGCACCAGACCCAGTACTTC. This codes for CASSSRSGHQTQYF. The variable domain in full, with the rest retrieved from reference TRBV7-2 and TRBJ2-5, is GAGVSQSPSNKVTEKGKDVELRCDPISGHTALYWYRQSLGQGLEFLIYFQGNSAPDKSGLPSDRFSAERTGGSVSTLTIQRTQQEDSAVYLCASSSRSGHQTQYFGPGTRLLVL.

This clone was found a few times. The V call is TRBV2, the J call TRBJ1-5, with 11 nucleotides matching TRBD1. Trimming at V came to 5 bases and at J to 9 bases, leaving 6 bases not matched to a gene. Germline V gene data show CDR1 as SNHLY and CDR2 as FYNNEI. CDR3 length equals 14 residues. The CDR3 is CASSSGTGGRPQHF. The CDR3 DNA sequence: TGTGCCAGCAGTTCAGGGACAGGGGGACGGCCCCAGCATTTT.

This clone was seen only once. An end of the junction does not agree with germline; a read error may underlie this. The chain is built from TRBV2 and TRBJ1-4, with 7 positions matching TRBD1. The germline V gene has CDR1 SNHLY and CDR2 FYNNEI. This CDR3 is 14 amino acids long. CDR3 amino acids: CASREDRVRQKLFF. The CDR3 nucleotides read TGTGCCAGCAGGGAAGACAGGGTTCGGCAAAAACTGTTTTTT.

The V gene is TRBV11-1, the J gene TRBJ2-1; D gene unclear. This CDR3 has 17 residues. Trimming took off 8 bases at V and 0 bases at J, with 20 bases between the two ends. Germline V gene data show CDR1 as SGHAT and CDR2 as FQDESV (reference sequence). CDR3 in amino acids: CASYSSRDQSSYNEQFF. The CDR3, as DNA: TGTGCCAGCTACAGTTCCCGAGACCAAAGCTCCTACAATGAGCAGTTCTTC.

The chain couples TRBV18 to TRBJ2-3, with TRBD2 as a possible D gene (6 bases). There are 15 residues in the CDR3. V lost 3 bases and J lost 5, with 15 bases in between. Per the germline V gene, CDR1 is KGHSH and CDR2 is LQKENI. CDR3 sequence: CASSPGAGKGDTQYF. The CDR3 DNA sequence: TGTGCCAGCTCACCCGGCGCGGGAAAGGGAGATACGCAGTATTTT. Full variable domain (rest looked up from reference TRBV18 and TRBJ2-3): NAGVMQNPRHLVRRRGQEARLRCSPMKGHSHVYWYRQLPEEGLKFMVYLQKENIIDESGMPKERFSAEFPKEGPSILRIQQVVRGDSAAYFCASSPGAGKGDTQYFGPGTRLTVL.

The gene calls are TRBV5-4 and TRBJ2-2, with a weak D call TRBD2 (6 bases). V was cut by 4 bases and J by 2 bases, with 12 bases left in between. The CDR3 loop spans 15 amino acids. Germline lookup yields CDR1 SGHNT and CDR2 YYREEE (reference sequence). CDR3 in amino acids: CASSAGKVNTGELFF. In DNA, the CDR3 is TGTGCCAGCAGCGCGGGGAAGGTTAACACCGGGGAGCTGTTTTTT.

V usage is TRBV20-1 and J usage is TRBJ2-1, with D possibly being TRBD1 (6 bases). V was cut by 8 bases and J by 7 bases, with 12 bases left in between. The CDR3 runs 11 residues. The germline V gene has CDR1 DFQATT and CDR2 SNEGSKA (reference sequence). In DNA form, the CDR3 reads TGCAGTCTACTAGGACAGAATGAGCAGTTCTTC. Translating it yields CSLLGQNEQFF.

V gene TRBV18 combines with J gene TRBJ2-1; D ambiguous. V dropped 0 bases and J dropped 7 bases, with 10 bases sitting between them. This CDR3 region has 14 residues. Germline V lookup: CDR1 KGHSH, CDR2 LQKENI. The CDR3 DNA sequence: TGTGCCAGCTCACCACCCAATGTGGGAAATGAGCAGTTCTTC. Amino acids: CASSPPNVGNEQFF.

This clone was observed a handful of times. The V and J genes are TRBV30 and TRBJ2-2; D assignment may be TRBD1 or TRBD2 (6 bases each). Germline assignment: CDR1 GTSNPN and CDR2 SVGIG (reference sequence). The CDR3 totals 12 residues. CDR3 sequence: CTYRGATGELFF. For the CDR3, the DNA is TGTACCTATAGGGGGGCGACCGGGGAGCTGTTTTTT.

The CDR3 loop reads CASSQGQGANIQYF. For the CDR3, the DNA is TGCGCCAGCAGCCAAGGACAGGGGGCAAACATTCAGTACTTC. The chain combines TRBV4-3 with TRBJ2-4, with 10 bases fitting TRBD1. This CDR3 has 14 amino acids. CDR1 LGHNA and CDR2 YSLEER come from the germline V gene. The trim removed 1 base at V and 6 bases at J, leaving 0 bases unmatched.